What follows describes a single T cell receptor beta chain. This entry belongs to a study of T-cell memory formation after mild COVID-19. Germline values: CDR1 MDHEN, CDR2 SYDVKM. V dropped 11 bases and J dropped 0; count of bases not matched to a gene: 10. This CDR3 has 15 amino acids. TCRdb re-analysed the 5' RACE reads in MiXCR, keeping a single row per CDR3 protein. The sample lists roughly 340,000 distinct CDR3 sequences; about 20% were seen once. The sample was PBMCs or a T cell subset sorted from them (not recorded which). The chain joins TRBV28 to TRBJ2-5, with 9 bases fitting TRBD2. This TCR came from a man aged 18 to 29 who had mild COVID-19 (a few samples of this study predate the infection). Cell type and time point are not known. As DNA, the CDR3 is TGTGCCGCGTCGGGGCTAGCGGGGTACCAAGAGACCCAGTACTTC. Amino acids: CAASGLAGYQETQYF.